The clone carrying this T cell receptor beta chain has a count of ten or more. The antigen remains undetermined. The CDR3 is 17 residues long. The V and J ends lost 5 bases and 2 bases respectively, with 20 bases between them. Germline loops: CDR1 MGHRA, CDR2 YSYEKL. This record belongs to a study of response to subunit inactivated influenza vaccine. Overall study results and limits: Each seasonal influenza vaccination recruits few new T cells, the authors suggested.

TCRdb itself ran the RT-PCR reads through MiXCR, one entry per CDR3 protein. The sample yields around 580,000 distinct CDR3 sequences, 12% seen once. Sample: PBMCs from blood, taken on the day of vaccination. The chain uses TRBV4-1 and TRBJ2-3; TRBD2 is a possible D gene (6 bases). The source of this sequence is a man aged 45-60 years who received an inactivated influenza vaccine. DNA for the CDR3: TGCGCCAGCAGCACCCGAAGCCGCGGGGACCTCACAGATACGCAGTATTTT. Translating gives CASSTRSRGDLTDTQYF.